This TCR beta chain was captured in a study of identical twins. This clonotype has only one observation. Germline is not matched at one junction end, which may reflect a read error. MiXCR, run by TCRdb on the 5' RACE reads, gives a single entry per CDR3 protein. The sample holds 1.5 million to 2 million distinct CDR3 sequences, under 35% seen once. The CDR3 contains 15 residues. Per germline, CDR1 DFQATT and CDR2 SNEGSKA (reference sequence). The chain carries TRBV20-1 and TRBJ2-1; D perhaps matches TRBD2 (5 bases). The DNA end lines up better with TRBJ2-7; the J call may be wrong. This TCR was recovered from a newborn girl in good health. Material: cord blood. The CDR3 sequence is CSAGEPGLATNEQYF. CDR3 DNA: TGCAGTGCTGGAGAGCCGGGCCTAGCCACCAATGAGCAGTACTTC.